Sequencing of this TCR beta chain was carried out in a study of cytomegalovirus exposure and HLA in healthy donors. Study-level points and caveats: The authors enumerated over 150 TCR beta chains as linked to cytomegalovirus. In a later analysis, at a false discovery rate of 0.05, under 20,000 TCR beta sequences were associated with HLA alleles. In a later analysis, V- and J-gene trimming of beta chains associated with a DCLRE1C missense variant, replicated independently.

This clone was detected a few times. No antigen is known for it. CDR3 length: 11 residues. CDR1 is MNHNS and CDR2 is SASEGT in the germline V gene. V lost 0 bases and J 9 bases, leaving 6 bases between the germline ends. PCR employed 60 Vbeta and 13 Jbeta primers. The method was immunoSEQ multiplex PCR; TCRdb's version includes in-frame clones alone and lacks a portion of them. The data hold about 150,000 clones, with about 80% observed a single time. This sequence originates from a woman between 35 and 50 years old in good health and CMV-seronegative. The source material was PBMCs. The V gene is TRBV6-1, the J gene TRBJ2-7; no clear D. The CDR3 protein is CASSEARGQYF. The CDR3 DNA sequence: TGTGCCAGCAGTGAAGCTCGCGGGCAGTACTTC.